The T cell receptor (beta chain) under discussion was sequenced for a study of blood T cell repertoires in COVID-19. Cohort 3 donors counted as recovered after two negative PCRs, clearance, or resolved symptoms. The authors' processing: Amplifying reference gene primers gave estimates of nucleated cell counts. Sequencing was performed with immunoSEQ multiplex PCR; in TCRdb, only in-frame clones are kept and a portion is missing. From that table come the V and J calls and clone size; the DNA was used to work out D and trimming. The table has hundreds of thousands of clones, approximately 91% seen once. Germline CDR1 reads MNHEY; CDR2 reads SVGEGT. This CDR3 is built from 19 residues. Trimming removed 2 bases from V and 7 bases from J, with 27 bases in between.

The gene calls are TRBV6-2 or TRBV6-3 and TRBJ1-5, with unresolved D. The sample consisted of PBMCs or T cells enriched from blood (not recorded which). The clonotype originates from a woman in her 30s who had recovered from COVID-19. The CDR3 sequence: CASSYGLSETNPIGQPQHF. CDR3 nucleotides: TGTGCCAGCAGTTACGGTTTATCAGAAACAAACCCCATCGGGCAGCCCCAGCATTTT.